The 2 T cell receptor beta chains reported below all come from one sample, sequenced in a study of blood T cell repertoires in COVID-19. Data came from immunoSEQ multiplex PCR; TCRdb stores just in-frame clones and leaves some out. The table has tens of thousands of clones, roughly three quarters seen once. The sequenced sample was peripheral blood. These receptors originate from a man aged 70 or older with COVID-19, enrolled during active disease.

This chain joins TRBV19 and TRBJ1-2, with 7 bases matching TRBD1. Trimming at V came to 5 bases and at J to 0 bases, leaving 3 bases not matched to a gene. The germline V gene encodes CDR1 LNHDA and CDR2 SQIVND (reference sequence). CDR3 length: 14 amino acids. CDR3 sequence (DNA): TGTGCCAGTAGTCCCCAGGGGGCTAACTATGGCTACACCTTC. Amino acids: CASSPQGANYGYTF.

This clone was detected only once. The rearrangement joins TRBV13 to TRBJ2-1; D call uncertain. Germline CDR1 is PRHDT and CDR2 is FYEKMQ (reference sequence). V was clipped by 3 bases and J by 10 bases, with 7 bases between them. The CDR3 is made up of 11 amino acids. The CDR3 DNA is TGTGCCAGCAGCTTTCGGTGGGAGCAGTTCTTC. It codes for CASSFRWEQFF.